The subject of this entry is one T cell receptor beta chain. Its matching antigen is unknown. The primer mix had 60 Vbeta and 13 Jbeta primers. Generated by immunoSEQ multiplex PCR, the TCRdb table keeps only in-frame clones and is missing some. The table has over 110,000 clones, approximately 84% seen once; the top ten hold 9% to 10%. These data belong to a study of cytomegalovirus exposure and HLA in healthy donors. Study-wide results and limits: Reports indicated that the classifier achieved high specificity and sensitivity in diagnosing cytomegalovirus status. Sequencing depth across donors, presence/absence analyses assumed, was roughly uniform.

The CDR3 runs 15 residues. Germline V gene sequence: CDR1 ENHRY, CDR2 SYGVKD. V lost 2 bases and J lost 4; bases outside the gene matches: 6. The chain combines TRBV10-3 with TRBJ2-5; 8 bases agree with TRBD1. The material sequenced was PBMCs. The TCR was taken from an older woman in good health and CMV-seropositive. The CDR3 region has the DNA TGTGCCATCAGTGAGACAGGGGGGCAGCTAGAGACCCAGTACTTC. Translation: CAISETGGQLETQYF.